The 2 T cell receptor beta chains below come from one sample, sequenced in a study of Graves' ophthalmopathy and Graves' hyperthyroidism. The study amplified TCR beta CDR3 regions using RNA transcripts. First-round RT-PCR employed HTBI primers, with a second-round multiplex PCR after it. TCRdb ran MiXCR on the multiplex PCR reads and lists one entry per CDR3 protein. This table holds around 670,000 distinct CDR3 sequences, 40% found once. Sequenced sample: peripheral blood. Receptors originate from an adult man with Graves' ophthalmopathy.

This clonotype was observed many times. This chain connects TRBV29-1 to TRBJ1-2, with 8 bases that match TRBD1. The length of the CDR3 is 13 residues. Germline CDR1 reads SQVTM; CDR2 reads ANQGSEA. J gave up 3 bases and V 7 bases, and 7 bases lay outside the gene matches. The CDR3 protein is CSAPTGGDYGYTF. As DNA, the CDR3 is TGCAGCGCCCCAACAGGGGGGGACTATGGCTACACCTTC.

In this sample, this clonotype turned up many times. CDR3 DNA sequence: TGTGCCATCAGGCGGGGACAGGACTCCTACGAGCAGTACTTC. Residues: CAIRRGQDSYEQYF. The rearrangement joins TRBV10-3 to TRBJ2-7, with 8 bases identical to TRBD1. The length of the CDR3 is 14 residues. CDR1 is ENHRY, CDR2 SYGVKD, per germline. J lost 0 bases, V lost 6 bases, and 4 bases had no gene match.